This TCR beta chain came from a study of T-cell reconstitution after alpha-beta-depleted transplantation in children. Unique molecular identifiers were incorporated into the prepared TCRbeta library. TCRdb fed the PCR reads into MiXCR, producing one record per CDR3 protein. The sample has a few hundred thousand distinct CDR3 sequences, around 25% seen once. The CDR3 spans 14 residues. J lost 8 bases, V lost 10 bases, and 8 bases had no gene match. In germline, CDR1 is SGHAT, CDR2 FQNNGV. The rearrangement links TRBV11-2 to TRBJ2-1; TRBD2 agrees at 13 bases. The clonotype was recovered from a girl aged 2 to 9 with Fanconi anemia, due to receive a stem cell transplant. This specimen was PBMCs, taken before TCRalphabeta/CD19-depleted stem cell transplant. As DNA, the CDR3 is TGTGCCAACGGACTAGCGGGAGCATTGGATGAGCAGTTCTTC. It translates to CANGLAGALDEQFF.